This entry concerns a single TCR beta chain. The antigen remains unidentified. Researchers reported that TCR beta cDNA libraries carried unique molecular identifiers. Each CDR3 protein gets one entry after TCRdb re-called the PCR reads with MiXCR. Of about half a million distinct CDR3 sequences listed, around a third were seen once; the top ten hold around 6.1%. The entry originates in a study of post-analysis software for immune sequencing data. Broader study findings: Those samples that were prepared in the same batch co-clustered strongly by F measure. Roughly five TRBV segments appeared more often in patients than in controls, and TRBV5-6, TRBV5-1 and TRBV20-1 were among these.

Trimming cost V 7 bases and J 2 bases; bases outside gene matches: 10. The germline gives CDR1 SGDLS, CDR2 YYNGEE. CDR3 length: 15 amino acids. The sequence came from a girl aged 2-17 years with multiple sclerosis. Source material: blood. This rearrangement joins TRBV9 to TRBJ2-5; 8 bases fit TRBD2. CDR3 bases: TGTGCCAGCTCTGAGGGAGCGGGGGTACAAGAGACCCAGTACTTC. Its protein is CASSEGAGVQETQYF.